The next 5 T cell receptor beta chains were all read from a single sample in a study of vaccination and CD4 T cells after COVID-19. No antigens are known for them. The Oncomine TCR Beta short-read assay was applied to DNA of cultured CD4+ T cells. Extraction of genomic DNA was performed on cultured CD4+ T cells. Each CDR3 protein gets one entry after TCRdb re-called the PCR reads with MiXCR. Of 8,000 or so distinct CDR3 sequences detected, 32% appear once; the ten largest clones hold approximately 13%. Stated treatment: approximately 10-day PBMC culture with coronavirus spike peptide pools or control peptides (ViraFEST assay). CD4+ T-cell collection from the unexposed donor predated the COVID-19 pandemic (2011-2018). Material for sequencing was CD4+ T cells from blood, cultured in vitro. Source of these receptors: a human donor in good health.

The V call is TRBV20-1, the J call TRBJ2-7; D unresolved. Per the germline V gene, CDR1 is DFQATT and CDR2 is SNEGSKA (reference sequence). The CDR3 loop spans 13 amino acids. The CDR3 sequence: CSFGSERTYEQYF. CDR3 coding DNA: TGCAGCTTTGGGTCGGAGAGGACCTACGAGCAGTACTTC.

This clonotype was observed a few times. The chain joins TRBV20-1 to TRBJ1-1; no firm D call. In germline, CDR1 is DFQATT, CDR2 SNEGSKA (reference sequence). The CDR3 totals 14 residues. The V end was cut by 2 bases, the J end by 6 bases, with 16 bases between. This chain's CDR3 is CSARPSGVMAEAFF. DNA of the CDR3: TGCAGTGCTAGACCTAGCGGGGTTATGGCTGAAGCTTTCTTT.

The V call is TRBV10-1, the J call TRBJ2-7; D is uncertain. The CDR3 consists of 13 residues. The germline V gene has CDR1 WNHNN and CDR2 SYGVQD (reference sequence). Between the trimmed V and J ends, which lost 10 bases and 3 bases, there was a span of 16 bases. For the CDR3, the DNA is TGCGCCACTAAAGAGACGGCTAACTACGAGCAGTACTTC. Amino acid sequence: CATKETANYEQYF.

This clonotype is labeled large (0.1 to 1%). V usage is TRBV28 and J usage is TRBJ1-1; TRBD1 matches 7 bases. The CDR3 extends over 15 amino acids. The trim removed 5 bases at V and 0 bases at J, leaving 6 bases unmatched. Per the germline V gene, CDR1 is MDHEN and CDR2 is SYDVKM. CDR3 DNA sequence: TGTGCCAGCAGTCAGACAGGGTGGTTGAACACTGAAGCTTTCTTT. The encoded protein is CASSQTGWLNTEAFF.

V is TRBV7-9 and J is TRBJ1-2, with TRBD1 as a possible D gene (6 bases). CDR3 length: 13 residues. The V end was cut by 3 bases, the J end by 9 bases, with 14 bases between. Germline V gives CDR1 SEHNR, CDR2 FQNEAQ (reference sequence). CDR3 in DNA: TGTGCCAGCAGCTTCTCGACACGGGACAGCTACACCTTC. Amino acids: CASSFSTRDSYTF.